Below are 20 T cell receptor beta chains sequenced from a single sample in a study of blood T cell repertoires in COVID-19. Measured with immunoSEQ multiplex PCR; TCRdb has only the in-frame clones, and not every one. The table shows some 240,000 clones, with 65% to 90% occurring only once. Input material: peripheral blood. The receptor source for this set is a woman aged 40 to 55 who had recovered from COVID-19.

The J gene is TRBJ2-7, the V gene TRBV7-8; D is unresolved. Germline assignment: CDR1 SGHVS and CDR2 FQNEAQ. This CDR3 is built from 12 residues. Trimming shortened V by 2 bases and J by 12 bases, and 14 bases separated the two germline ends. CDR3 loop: CASSLSSAGVYF. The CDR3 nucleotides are TGTGCCAGCAGCTTATCATCGGCAGGCGTGTACTTC. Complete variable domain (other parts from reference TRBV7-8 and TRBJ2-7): GAGVSQSPRYKVAKRGQDVALRCDPISGHVSLFWYQQALGQGPEFLTYFQNEAQLDKSGLPSDRFFAERPEGSVSTLKIQRTQQEDSAVYLCASSLSSAGVYFGPGTRLTVT.

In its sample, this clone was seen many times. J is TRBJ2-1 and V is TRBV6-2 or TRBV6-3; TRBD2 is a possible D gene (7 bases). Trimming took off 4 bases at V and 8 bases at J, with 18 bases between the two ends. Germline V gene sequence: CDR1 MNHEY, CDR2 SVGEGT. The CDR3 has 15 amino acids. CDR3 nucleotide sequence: TGTGCCAGCAGTTTCTTTGCGGGGGCAGGTTATGAGCAGTTCTTC. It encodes CASSFFAGAGYEQFF.

CDR3 DNA: TGCGCCAGCAGCTCCTCTAGCGGGGGGGCCGGTGAGCAGTTCTTC. The encoded protein is CASSSSSGGAGEQFF. V usage is TRBV5-1 and J usage is TRBJ2-1; 12 nucleotides agree with TRBD2. The CDR3 runs 15 residues. With 3 bases clipped from V and 9 bases from J, the junction kept 7 bases outside the gene matches. CDR1 is SGHRS and CDR2 is YFSETQ in the germline V gene.

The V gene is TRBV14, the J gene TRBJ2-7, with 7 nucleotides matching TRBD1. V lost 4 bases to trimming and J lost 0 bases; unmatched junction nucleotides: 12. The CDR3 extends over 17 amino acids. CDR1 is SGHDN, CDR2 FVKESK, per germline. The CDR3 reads CASSPHPGQQRSYEQYF. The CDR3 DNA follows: TGTGCCAGCAGCCCGCATCCGGGACAGCAACGCTCCTACGAGCAGTACTTC. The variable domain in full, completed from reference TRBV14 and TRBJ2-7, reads EAGVTQFPSHSVIEKGQTVTLRCDPISGHDNLYWYRRVMGKEIKFLLHFVKESKQDESGMPNNRFLAERTGGTYSTLKVQPAELEDSGVYFCASSPHPGQQRSYEQYFGPGTRLTVT.

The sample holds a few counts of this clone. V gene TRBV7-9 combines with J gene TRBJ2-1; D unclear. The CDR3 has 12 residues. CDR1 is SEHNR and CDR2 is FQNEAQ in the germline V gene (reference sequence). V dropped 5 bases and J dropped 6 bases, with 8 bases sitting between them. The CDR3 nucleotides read TGTGCCAGCAGCGACTTTCCCAATGAGCAGTTCTTC. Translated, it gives CASSDFPNEQFF.

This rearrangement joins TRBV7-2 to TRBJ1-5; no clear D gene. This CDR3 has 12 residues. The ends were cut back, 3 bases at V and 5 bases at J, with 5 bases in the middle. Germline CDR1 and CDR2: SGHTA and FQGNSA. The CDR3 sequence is CASSFSDQPQHF. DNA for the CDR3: TGTGCCAGCAGCTTCTCCGATCAGCCCCAGCATTTT.

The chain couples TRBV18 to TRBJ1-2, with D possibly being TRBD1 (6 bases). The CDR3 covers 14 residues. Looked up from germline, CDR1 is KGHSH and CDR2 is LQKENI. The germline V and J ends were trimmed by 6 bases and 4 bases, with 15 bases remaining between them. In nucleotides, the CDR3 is TGTGCCAGCTCCCTGGGGGCGGAAAGCTATGGCTACACCTTC. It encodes CASSLGAESYGYTF.

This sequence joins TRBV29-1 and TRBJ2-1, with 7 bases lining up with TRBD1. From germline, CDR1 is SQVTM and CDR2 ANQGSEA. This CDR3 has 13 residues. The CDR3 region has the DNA TGCAGTATCGGTCAGGGGGCCTACAATGAGCAGTTCTTC. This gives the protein CSIGQGAYNEQFF.

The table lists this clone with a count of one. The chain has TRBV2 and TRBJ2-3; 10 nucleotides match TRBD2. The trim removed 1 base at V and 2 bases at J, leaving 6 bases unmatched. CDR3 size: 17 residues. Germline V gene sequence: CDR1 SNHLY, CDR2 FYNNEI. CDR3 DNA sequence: TGTGCCAGCAGTGAAGTTCTAGCGGGGGCCTTCACAGATACGCAGTATTTT. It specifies CASSEVLAGAFTDTQYF.

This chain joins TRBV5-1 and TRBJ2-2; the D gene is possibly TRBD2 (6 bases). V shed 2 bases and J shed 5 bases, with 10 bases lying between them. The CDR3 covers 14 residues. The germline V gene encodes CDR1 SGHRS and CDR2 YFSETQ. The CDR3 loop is CASSFGGITGELFF. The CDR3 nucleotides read TGCGCCAGCAGCTTTGGCGGGATTACCGGGGAGCTGTTTTTT.

The CDR3 DNA is TGTGCCAGCAGCCACCGGGACTTCACTGAAGCTTTCTTT. Amino acid sequence: CASSHRDFTEAFF. The chain has TRBV3-1 (or the pseudogene TRBV3-2) and TRBJ1-1, with D possibly being TRBD1 (5 bases). This CDR3 region has 13 residues. V lost 3 bases and J lost 4, with 9 bases in between. The germline V gene has CDR1 LGHDT and CDR2 YNNKEL (reference sequence).

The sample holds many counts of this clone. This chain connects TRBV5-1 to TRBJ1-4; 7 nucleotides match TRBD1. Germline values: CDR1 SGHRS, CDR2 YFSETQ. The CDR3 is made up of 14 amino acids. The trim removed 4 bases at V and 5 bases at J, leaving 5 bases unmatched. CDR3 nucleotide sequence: TGCGCCAGCAGCCCGGGACAGCAAAATGAAAAACTGTTTTTT. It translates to CASSPGQQNEKLFF. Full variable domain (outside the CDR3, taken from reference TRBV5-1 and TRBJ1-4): KAGVTQTPRYLIKTRGQQVTLSCSPISGHRSVSWYQQTPGQGLQFLFEYFSETQRNKGNFPGRFSGRQFSNSRSEMNVSTLELGDSALYLCASSPGQQNEKLFFGSGTQLSVL.

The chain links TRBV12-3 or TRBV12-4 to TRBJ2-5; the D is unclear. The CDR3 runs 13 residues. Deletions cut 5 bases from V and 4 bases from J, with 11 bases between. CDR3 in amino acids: CASSVLELETQYF. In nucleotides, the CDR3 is TGTGCCAGCAGTGTCCTAGAGCTAGAGACCCAGTACTTC.

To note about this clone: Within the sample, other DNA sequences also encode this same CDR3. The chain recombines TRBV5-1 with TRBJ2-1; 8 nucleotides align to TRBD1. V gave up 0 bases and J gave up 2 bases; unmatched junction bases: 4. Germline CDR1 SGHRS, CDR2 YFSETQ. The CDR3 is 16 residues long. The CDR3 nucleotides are TGCGCCAGCAGCTTGGAGGCAGGGGGCCCCTACAATGAGCAGTTCTTC. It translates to CASSLEAGGPYNEQFF. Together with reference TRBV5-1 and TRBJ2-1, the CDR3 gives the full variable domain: KAGVTQTPRYLIKTRGQQVTLSCSPISGHRSVSWYQQTPGQGLQFLFEYFSETQRNKGNFPGRFSGRQFSNSRSEMNVSTLELGDSALYLCASSLEAGGPYNEQFFGPGTRLTVL.

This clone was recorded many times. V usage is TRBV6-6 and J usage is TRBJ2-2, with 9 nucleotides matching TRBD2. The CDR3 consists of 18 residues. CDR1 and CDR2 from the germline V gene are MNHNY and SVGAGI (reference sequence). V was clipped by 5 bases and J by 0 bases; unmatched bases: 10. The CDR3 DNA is TGTGCCAGCAGTCCCCCGGGTAGCGGGGGACCGAACACCGGGGAGCTGTTTTTT. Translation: CASSPPGSGGPNTGELFF.

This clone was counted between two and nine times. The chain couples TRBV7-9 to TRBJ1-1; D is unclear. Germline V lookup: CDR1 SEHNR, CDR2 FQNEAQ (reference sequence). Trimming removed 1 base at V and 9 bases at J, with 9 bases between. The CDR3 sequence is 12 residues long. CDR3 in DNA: TGTGCCAGCAGCTTAGAGGAGCGTCAAGCTTTCTTT. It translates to CASSLEERQAFF.

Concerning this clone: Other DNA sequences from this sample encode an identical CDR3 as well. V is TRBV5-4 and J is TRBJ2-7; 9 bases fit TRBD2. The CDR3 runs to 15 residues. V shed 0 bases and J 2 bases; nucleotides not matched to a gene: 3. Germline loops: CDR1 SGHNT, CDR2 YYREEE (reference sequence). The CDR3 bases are TGTGCCAGCAGCTTGGATGGCGGGGGGGCCTACGAGCAGTACTTC. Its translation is CASSLDGGGAYEQYF.

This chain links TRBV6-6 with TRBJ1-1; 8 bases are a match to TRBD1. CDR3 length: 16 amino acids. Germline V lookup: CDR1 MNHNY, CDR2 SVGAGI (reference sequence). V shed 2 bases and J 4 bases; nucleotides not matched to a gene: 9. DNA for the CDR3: TGTGCCAGCAGTTACCCCAGGGGGCTAGCGGCCACTGAAGCTTTCTTT. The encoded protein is CASSYPRGLAATEAFF.

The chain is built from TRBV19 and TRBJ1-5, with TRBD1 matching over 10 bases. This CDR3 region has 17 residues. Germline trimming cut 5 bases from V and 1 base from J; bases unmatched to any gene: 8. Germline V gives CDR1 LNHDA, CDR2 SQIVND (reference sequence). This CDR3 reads CASSDDRGRVSNQPQHF. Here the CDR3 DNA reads TGTGCCAGTAGTGATGACAGGGGGCGGGTAAGCAATCAGCCCCAGCATTTT.

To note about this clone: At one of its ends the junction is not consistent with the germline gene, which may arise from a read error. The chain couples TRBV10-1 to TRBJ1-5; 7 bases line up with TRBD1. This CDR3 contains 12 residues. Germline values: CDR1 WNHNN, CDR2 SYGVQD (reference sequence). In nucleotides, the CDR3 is TGCGCCAGCCCAAAGGCCGACAGGGACGGGTATTTT. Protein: CASPKADRDGYF.